What follows are 18 T cell receptor beta chains derived from one specimen sequenced in a study of T cells in Graves' hyperthyroidism and ophthalmopathy. Amplification targeted TCR beta CDR3 regions from RNA transcripts. TCR CDR3 regions were first amplified by RT-PCR with HTBI primers. Each CDR3 protein gets one entry after TCRdb re-called the multiplex PCR reads with MiXCR. The sample consists of about 530,000 distinct CDR3 sequences, 17% of them appearing once. Sequencing was done on a sample of blood. These receptors were taken from a woman between 18 and 30 years old with Graves' ophthalmopathy.

This clonotype was detected many times. J is TRBJ2-3 and V is TRBV7-6, with D possibly being TRBD1 (6 bases). The ends were cut back, 5 bases at V and 0 bases at J, with 15 bases in the middle. The V gene's germline CDR1 is SGHVS and CDR2 FNYEAQ. This CDR3 comprises 16 residues. The CDR3: CASSPKGGGSTDTQYF. The CDR3 DNA reads TGTGCCAGCAGCCCTAAAGGGGGTGGAAGCACAGATACGCAGTATTTT.

This clonotype was seen at least ten times. CDR3 bases: TGTGCCAGCAGGGGACAGCCACTCATGAACACTGAAGCTTTCTTT. Encoded protein: CASRGQPLMNTEAFF. This chain links TRBV6-1 with TRBJ1-1, with 7 bases aligning to TRBD1. CDR3 length: 15 amino acids. The junction had 7 bases not matched to a gene; V was cut back by 6 bases and J by 0 bases. Per germline, CDR1 MNHNS and CDR2 SASEGT.

This clonotype was seen a few times. This chain uses TRBV9 with TRBJ1-1, with 8 positions matching TRBD1. The germline gives CDR1 SGDLS, CDR2 YYNGEE. Losses at the gene ends were 2 bases for V and 4 bases for J; bases not matched to a gene: 4. The CDR3 has 14 amino acids. Here the CDR3 reads CASSVGRGPTEAFF. The CDR3 DNA reads TGTGCCAGCAGCGTGGGCAGGGGGCCCACTGAAGCTTTCTTT.

This clonotype was observed a handful of times. The chain uses TRBV5-1 and TRBJ1-2, with D possibly matching TRBD1 (5 bases). The CDR3 has 13 residues. V lost 4 bases to trimming and J lost 5 bases, with 12 bases between them. Germline V gives CDR1 SGHRS, CDR2 YFSETQ. CDR3 region: CASSPDGQYGYTF. The CDR3 DNA reads as TGCGCCAGCAGCCCCGACGGACAATATGGCTACACCTTC.

This clonotype has ten or more counts. This sequence joins TRBV13 and TRBJ1-1, with 9 bases that match TRBD1. Germline V gene lookup returns CDR1 PRHDT and CDR2 FYEKMQ (reference sequence). V was clipped by 5 bases and J by 0 bases; unmatched bases: 13. CDR3 length equals 18 residues. CDR3 loop: CASSGGPGQGSLNTEAFF. CDR3 nucleotides: TGTGCCAGCAGCGGGGGACCGGGACAGGGTTCTCTGAACACTGAAGCTTTCTTT.

The sample holds many counts of this clonotype. The chain uses TRBV30 and TRBJ2-7; TRBD2 aligns across 8 bases. V shed 0 bases and J 2 bases; nucleotides not matched to a gene: 6. Germline CDR1 GTSNPN, CDR2 SVGIG (reference sequence). The CDR3 is 15 amino acids. For the CDR3, the DNA is TGTGCCTGGAGTGTACGGGGGGGACCGCCCTACGAGCAGTACTTC. Translated: CAWSVRGGPPYEQYF.

This clonotype was counted at least ten times. The chain uses TRBV7-9 and TRBJ1-1; D gene uncertain. V was cut by 3 bases and J by 5 bases, with 4 bases left in between. CDR3 length: 11 residues. Germline-derived CDR1 and CDR2 are SEHNR and FQNEAQ (reference sequence). CDR3 region: CASSFLTEAFF. CDR3 DNA sequence: TGTGCCAGCAGCTTTTTGACTGAAGCTTTCTTT. Supplemented by reference TRBV7-9 and TRBJ1-1, the full variable domain reads DTGVSQNPRHKITKRGQNVTFRCDPISEHNRLYWYRQTLGQGPEFLTYFQNEAQLEKSRLLSDRFSAERPKGSFSTLEIQRTEQGDSAMYLCASSFLTEAFFGQGTRLTVV.

As for this clonotype: A read error is possible here, since a much larger clone lies one base away. This is likely a read error, given that the CDR3 carries no conserved phenylalanine or tryptophan at its end. J is TRBJ1-2 and V is TRBV10-3; possibly TRBD1 for D (6 bases). CDR1 is ENHRY, CDR2 SYGVKD, per germline. This CDR3 has 14 residues. Trimming took off 6 bases at V and 8 bases at J, with 19 bases between the two ends. CDR3 in DNA: TGTGCCATCAGCGATAGGGACAAGGGGGACGGCTACACCCTC. Translation gives CAISDRDKGDGYTL.

The chain employs TRBV6-2 or TRBV6-3 and TRBJ2-5, with D perhaps assigned TRBD1 or TRBD2 (6 bases each). The V end was cut by 8 bases, the J end by 2 bases, with 15 bases between. The CDR3 length is 14 residues. CDR1 and CDR2 (germline): MNHEY, SVGEGT. CDR3 protein: CASRGPSVQETQYF. The CDR3 nucleotides are TGTGCCAGCCGGGGGCCTAGCGTTCAAGAGACCCAGTACTTC.

This clonotype was observed at least ten times. The rearrangement uses TRBV7-2 and TRBJ2-1; 10 bases agree with TRBD1. The J segment lost 2 bases and the V segment lost 0 bases, leaving 1 base of the junction unmatched. Looked up from germline, CDR1 is SGHTA and CDR2 is FQGNSA. The CDR3 length is 16 residues. The CDR3 sequence: CASSLAGTGAYNEQFF. Here the CDR3 DNA reads TGTGCCAGCAGCTTAGCCGGGACAGGGGCCTACAATGAGCAGTTCTTC. Complete variable domain (other parts from reference TRBV7-2 and TRBJ2-1): GAGVSQSPSNKVTEKGKDVELRCDPISGHTALYWYRQSLGQGLEFLIYFQGNSAPDKSGLPSDRFSAERTGGSVSTLTIQRTQQEDSAVYLCASSLAGTGAYNEQFFGPGTRLTVL.

This clonotype was recorded at least ten times. This chain links TRBV2 with TRBJ2-2, with 9 positions matching TRBD2. J lost 1 base, V lost 7 bases, and 4 bases had no gene match. CDR1 is SNHLY and CDR2 is FYNNEI in the germline V gene. This CDR3 region has 15 residues. The CDR3 DNA is TGTGCCAGCACTGGCGGGGGGGGGAACACCGGGGAGCTGTTTTTT. This sequence encodes CASTGGGGNTGELFF.

About this clonotype: This sequence may be a read error, since a much larger clone differs from it by one base. The CDR3: CASGYGTGSQAFF. The CDR3 DNA follows: TGTGCCAGCGGTTACGGCACAGGATCTCAGGCTTTCTTT. J is TRBJ1-1 and V is TRBV6-5; the D gene is possibly TRBD1 (5 bases). From germline, CDR1 is MNHEY and CDR2 SVGAGI. CDR3 length: 13 residues.

This clonotype has just a few counts. The J gene is TRBJ1-5, the V gene TRBV5-6, with 9 positions matching TRBD1. The CDR3 is 16 residues long. V dropped 3 bases and J dropped 4; count of bases not matched to a gene: 8. Germline lookup yields CDR1 SGHDT and CDR2 YYEEEE. CDR3 nucleotide sequence: TGTGCCAGCAGCTCTGGACAGGGGCTCCAAAATCAGCCCCAGCATTTT. It is translated as CASSSGQGLQNQPQHF. Full variable domain (missing parts from reference TRBV5-6 and TRBJ1-5): DAGVTQSPTHLIKTRGQQVTLRCSPKSGHDTVSWYQQALGQGPQFIFQYYEEEERQRGNFPDRFSGHQFPNYSSELNVNALLLGDSALYLCASSSGQGLQNQPQHFGDGTRLSIL.

This clonotype was found a few times. The V and J genes are TRBV29-1 and TRBJ2-1; D possibly corresponds to TRBD2 (6 bases). The CDR3 loop spans 12 amino acids. The ends were cut back, 1 base at V and 8 bases at J, with 9 bases in the middle. The germline V gene encodes CDR1 SQVTM and CDR2 ANQGSEA. The CDR3 coding sequence is TGCAGCGTTGAAGGGACTATATATGAGCAGTTCTTC. Amino acid sequence: CSVEGTIYEQFF.

This clonotype was seen at least ten times. The V and J genes are TRBV28 and TRBJ2-1; tentative D call: TRBD2 (6 bases). Trimming pared 6 bases from V and 0 bases from J, leaving 15 bases between. CDR3 length: 16 amino acids. The germline CDR1 and CDR2 sequences are MDHEN and SYDVKM. CDR3 DNA: TGTGCCAGCAGCTTTGGTGCGGGAAGCTCCTACAATGAGCAGTTCTTC. This codes for CASSFGAGSSYNEQFF.

This rearrangement joins TRBV4-3 to TRBJ2-3; 9 bases are shared with TRBD2. J was trimmed by 5 bases and V by 1 base; bases with no gene match: 4. The CDR3 loop spans 15 amino acids. Germline lookup yields CDR1 LGHNA and CDR2 YSLEER. The CDR3 coding sequence is TGCGCCAGCAGCCAAGGAGCGGGAGGAATAGATACGCAGTATTTT. Translated, it gives CASSQGAGGIDTQYF.

V is TRBV29-1 and J is TRBJ2-5; D remains ambiguous. The germline V gene encodes CDR1 SQVTM and CDR2 ANQGSEA. Deletions cut 1 base from V and 3 bases from J, with 6 bases between. CDR3 length: 12 residues. CDR3 protein: CSVEVREETQYF. The CDR3 region has the DNA TGCAGCGTTGAAGTTCGGGAAGAGACCCAGTACTTC.

This clonotype was observed many times. For the CDR3, the DNA is TGTGCCAGCAGTTACTCGAAGGAGAGCTCCTACGAGCAGTACTTC. Translation gives CASSYSKESSYEQYF. The chain recombines TRBV6-5 with TRBJ2-7; D is unclear. The V gene lost 0 bases and the J gene lost 0 bases, with 9 bases spanning the gap. This CDR3 region has 15 residues. CDR1 and CDR2 (germline): MNHEY, SVGAGI.